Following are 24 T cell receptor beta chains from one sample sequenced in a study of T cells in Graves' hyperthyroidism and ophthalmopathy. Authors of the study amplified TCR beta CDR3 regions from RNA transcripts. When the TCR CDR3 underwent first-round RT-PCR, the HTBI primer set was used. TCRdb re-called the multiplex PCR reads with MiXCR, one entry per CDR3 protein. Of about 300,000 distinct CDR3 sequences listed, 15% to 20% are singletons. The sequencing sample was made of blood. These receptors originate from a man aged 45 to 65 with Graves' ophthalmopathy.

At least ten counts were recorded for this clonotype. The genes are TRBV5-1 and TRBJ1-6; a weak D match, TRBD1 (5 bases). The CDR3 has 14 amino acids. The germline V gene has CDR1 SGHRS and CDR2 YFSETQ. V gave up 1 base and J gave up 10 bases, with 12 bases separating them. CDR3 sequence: CASSLRQGSSPLHF. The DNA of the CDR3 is TGCGCCAGCAGCTTGAGGCAGGGATCCTCACCCCTCCACTTT.

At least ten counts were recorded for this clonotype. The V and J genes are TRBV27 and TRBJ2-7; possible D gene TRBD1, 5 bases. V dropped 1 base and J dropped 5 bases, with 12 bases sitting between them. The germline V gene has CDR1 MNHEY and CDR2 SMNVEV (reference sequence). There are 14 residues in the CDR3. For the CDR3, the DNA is TGTGCCAGCAGTTTATACCCCAGGGTGGACGAGCAGTACTTC. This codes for CASSLYPRVDEQYF.

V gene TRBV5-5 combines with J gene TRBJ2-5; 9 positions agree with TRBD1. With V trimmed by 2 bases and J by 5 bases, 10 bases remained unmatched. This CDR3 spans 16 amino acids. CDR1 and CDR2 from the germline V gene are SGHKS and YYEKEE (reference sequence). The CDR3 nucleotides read TGTGCCAGCAGCTTAAGGTCTATGGGGACAGGGGAGACCCAGTACTTC. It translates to CASSLRSMGTGETQYF.

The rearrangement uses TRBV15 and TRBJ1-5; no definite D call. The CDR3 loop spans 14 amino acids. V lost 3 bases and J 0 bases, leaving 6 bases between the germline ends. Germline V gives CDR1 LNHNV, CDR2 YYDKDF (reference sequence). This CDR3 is CATSSWGSNQPQHF. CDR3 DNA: TGTGCCACCAGCAGTTGGGGTAGCAATCAGCCCCAGCATTTT.

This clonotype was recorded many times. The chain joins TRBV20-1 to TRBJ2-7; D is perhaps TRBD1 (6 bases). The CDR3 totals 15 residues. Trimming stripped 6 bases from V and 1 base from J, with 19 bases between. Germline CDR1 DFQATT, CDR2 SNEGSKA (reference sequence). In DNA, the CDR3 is TGCAGTGCACATTTTACAGGGTTAAGGTCCTACGAGCAGTACTTC. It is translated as CSAHFTGLRSYEQYF.

The CDR3 region is CASSYTTSRGAYEQYF. CDR3 coding DNA: TGTGCCAGCAGTTACACGACTAGTCGGGGGGCCTACGAGCAGTACTTC. This chain connects TRBV6-5 to TRBJ2-7; 7 bases match TRBD2. This CDR3 spans 16 amino acids. In germline, CDR1 is MNHEY, CDR2 SVGAGI. V was clipped by 2 bases and J by 2 bases; unmatched bases: 9.

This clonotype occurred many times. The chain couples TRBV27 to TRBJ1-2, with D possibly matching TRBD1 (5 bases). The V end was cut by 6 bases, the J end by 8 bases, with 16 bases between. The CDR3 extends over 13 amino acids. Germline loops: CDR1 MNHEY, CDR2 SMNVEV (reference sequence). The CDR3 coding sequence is TGTGCCAGCAGAAGGCAGGGCCCGGAAGGCTACACCTTC. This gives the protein CASRRQGPEGYTF.

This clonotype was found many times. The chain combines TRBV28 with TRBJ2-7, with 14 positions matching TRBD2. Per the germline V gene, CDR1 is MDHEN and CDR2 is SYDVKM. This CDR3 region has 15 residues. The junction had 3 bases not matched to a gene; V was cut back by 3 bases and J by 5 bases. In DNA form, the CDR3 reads TGTGCCAGCAGTTTCCAGGGACTAGCGGGAGACGAGCAGTACTTC. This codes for CASSFQGLAGDEQYF.

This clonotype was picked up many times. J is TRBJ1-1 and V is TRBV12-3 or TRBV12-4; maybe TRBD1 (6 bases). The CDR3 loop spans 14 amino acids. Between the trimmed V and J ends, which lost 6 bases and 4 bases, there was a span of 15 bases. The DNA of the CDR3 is TGTGCCAGCAGACCCCAACAGGGTTTCACTGAAGCTTTCTTT. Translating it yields CASRPQQGFTEAFF.

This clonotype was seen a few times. CDR3: CASSSKHGTKVNEQFF. The CDR3 nucleotides read TGTGCCAGCAGCTCCAAGCATGGGACTAAAGTTAATGAGCAGTTCTTC. The chain is built from TRBV9 and TRBJ2-1, with 7 positions matching TRBD2. The CDR3 is 16 residues long. V dropped 4 bases and J dropped 7; count of bases not matched to a gene: 14. Germline V lookup: CDR1 SGDLS, CDR2 YYNGEE.

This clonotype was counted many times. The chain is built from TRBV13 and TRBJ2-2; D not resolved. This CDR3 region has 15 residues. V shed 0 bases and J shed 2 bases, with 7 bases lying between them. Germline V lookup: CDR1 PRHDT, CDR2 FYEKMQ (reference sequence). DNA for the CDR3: TGTGCCAGCAGCTTAGGAGGACCTAACACCGGGGAGCTGTTTTTT. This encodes CASSLGGPNTGELFF.

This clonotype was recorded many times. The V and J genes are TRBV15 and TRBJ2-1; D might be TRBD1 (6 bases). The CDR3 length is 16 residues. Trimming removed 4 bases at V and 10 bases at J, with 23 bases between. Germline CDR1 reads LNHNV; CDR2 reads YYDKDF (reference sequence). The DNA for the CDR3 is TGTGCCACCAGCAAGAGCAAGGGACAAGCTATCAGGGAGCAGTTCTTC. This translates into CATSKSKGQAIREQFF.

This CDR3 reads CSASNLRAGGYSETQYF. The CDR3 bases are TGCAGTGCTAGTAACCTACGAGCGGGAGGGTATTCGGAGACCCAGTACTTC. The rearrangement joins TRBV20-1 to TRBJ2-5; 10 bases align to TRBD2. V dropped 3 bases and J dropped 5; count of bases not matched to a gene: 15. The CDR3 totals 17 residues. Germline V gene data show CDR1 as DFQATT and CDR2 as SNEGSKA (reference sequence).

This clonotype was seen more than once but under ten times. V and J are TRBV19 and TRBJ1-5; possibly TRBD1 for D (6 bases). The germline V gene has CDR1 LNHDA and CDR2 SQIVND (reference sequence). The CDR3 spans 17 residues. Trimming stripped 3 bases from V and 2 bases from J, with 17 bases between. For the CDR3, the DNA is TGTGCCAGTAGTATCGGCCTCCAGGGGATGGGCAATCAGCCCCAGCATTTT. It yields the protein CASSIGLQGMGNQPQHF.

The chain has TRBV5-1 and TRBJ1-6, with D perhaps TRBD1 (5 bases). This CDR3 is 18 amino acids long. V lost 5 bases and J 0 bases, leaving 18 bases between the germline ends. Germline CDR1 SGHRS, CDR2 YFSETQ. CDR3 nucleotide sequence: TGCGCCAGCAGACGTGAGGTGGACACGAGCTCCTATAATTCACCCCTCCACTTT. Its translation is CASRREVDTSSYNSPLHF. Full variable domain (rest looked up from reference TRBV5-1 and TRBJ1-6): KAGVTQTPRYLIKTRGQQVTLSCSPISGHRSVSWYQQTPGQGLQFLFEYFSETQRNKGNFPGRFSGRQFSNSRSEMNVSTLELGDSALYLCASRREVDTSSYNSPLHFGNGTRLTVT.

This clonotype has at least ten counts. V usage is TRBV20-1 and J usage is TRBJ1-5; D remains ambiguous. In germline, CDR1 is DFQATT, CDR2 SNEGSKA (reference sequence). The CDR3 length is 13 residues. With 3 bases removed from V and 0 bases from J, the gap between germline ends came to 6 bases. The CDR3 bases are TGCAGTGCTAGGGGGTCTAGCAATCAGCCCCAGCATTTT. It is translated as CSARGSSNQPQHF.

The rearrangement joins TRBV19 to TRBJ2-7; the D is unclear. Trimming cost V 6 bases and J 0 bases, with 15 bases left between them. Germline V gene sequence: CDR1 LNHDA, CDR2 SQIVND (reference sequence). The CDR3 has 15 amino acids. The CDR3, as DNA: TGTGCCAGTAGCCGACAAAGGGATTCCTCCTACGAGCAGTACTTC. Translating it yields CASSRQRDSSYEQYF.

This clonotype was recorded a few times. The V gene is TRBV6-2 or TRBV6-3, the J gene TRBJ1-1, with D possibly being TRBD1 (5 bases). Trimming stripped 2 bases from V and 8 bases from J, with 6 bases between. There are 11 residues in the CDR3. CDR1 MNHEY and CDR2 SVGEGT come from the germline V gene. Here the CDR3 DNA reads TGTGCCAGCAGTTACCGGGGGGAAGCTTTCTTT. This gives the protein CASSYRGEAFF.

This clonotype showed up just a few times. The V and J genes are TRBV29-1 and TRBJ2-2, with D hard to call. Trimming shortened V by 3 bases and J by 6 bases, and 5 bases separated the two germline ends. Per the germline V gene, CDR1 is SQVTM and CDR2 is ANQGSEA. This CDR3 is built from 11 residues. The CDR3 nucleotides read TGCAGCGTTGAGACGCCCGGGGAGCTGTTTTTT. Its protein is CSVETPGELFF.

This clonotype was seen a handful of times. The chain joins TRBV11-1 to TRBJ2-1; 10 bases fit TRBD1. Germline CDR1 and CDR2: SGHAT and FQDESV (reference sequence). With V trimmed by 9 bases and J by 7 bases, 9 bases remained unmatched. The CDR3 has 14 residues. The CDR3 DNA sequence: TGTGCCAGTAGTTCCCGGGACAGGGGTAATGAGCAGTTCTTC. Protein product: CASSSRDRGNEQFF.

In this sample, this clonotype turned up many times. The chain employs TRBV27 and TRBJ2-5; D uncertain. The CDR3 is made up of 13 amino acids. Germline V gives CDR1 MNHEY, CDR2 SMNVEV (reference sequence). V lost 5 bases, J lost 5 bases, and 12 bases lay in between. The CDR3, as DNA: TGTGCCAGCAGTCCCCTCCTTAGGGAGACCCAGTACTTC. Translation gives CASSPLLRETQYF.

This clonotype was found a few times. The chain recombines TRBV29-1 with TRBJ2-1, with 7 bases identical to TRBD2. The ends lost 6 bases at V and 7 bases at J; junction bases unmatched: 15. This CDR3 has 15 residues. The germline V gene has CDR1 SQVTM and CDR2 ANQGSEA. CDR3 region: CSVPVFGGSMNEQFF. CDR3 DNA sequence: TGCAGCGTCCCTGTTTTTGGCGGGAGCATGAATGAGCAGTTCTTC.

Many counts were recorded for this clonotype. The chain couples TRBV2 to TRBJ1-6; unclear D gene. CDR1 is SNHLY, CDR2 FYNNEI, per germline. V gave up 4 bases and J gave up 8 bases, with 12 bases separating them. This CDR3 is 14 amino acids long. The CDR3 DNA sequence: TGTGCCAGCAGTGTGCCTAACGGAGATTCACCCCTCCACTTT. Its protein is CASSVPNGDSPLHF.

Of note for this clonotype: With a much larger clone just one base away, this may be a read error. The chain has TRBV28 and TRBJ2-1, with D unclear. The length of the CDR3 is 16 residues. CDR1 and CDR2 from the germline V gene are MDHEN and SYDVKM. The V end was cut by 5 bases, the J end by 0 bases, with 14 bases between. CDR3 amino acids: CASSAQDGSSYNEQFF. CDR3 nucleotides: TGTGCCAGCAGTGCCCAGGACGGAAGCTCCTACAATGAGCAGTTCTTC.